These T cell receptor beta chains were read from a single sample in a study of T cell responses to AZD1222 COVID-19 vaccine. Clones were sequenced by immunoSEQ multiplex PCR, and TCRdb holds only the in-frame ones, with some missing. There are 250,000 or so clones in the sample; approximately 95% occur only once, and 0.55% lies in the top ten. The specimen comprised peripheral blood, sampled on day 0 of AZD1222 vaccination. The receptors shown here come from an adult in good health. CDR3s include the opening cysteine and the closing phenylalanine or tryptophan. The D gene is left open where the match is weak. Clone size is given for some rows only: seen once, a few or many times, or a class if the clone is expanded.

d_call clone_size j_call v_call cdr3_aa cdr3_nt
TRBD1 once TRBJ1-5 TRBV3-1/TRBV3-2 CASSQSPGQGKGNQPQHF TGTGCCAGCAGTCAGTCTCCGGGACAGGGCAAGGGCAATCAGCCCCAGCATTTT
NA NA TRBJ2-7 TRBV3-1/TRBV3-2 CASSQDLRTAREQYF TGTGCCAGCAGCCAAGATCTTAGGACAGCGCGGGAGCAGTACTTC
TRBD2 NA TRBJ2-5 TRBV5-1 CASSLEPPRGASGGPIQPRETQYF TGCGCCAGCAGCTTGGAGCCCCCGCGGGGGGCTAGCGGGGGGCCCATTCAGCCCCGGGAGACCCAGTACTTC
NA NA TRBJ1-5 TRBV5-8 CASSPRDLDQPQHF TGTGCCAGCAGCCCCCGGGACTTGGATCAGCCCCAGCATTTT
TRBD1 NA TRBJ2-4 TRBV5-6 CASSPGQANIQYF TGTGCCAGCAGCCCGGGACAGGCAAACATTCAGTACTTC
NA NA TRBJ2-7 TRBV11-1 CASSLAAQVSYEQYF TGTGCCAGCAGCTTGGCAGCTCAAGTCTCCTACGAGCAGTACTTC
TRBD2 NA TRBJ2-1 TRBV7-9 CASSQLAGNNEQFF TGTGCCAGCAGCCAACTAGCGGGCAACAATGAGCAGTTCTTC
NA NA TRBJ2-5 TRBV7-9 CASSVTGVQETQYF TGTGCCAGCAGCGTGACAGGAGTGCAAGAGACCCAGTACTTC
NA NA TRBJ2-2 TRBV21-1 CASSLGAGRDTGELFF TGTGCCAGCAGCCTAGGGGCAGGGAGAGACACCGGGGAGCTGTTTTTT
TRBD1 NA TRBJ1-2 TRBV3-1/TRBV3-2 CASGTGGYGYTF TGTGCCAGCGGGACAGGGGGGTATGGCTACACCTTC
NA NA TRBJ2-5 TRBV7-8 CASSLGNQETQYF TGTGCCAGCAGCTTGGGGAATCAAGAGACCCAGTACTTC
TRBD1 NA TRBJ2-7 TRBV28 CASSLGDRGYEQYF TGTGCCAGCAGCCTCGGGGACAGGGGCTACGAGCAGTACTTC
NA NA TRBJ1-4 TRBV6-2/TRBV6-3 CASSLRQGNEKLFF TGTGCCAGCAGTTTGCGTCAGGGGAATGAAAAACTGTTTTTT
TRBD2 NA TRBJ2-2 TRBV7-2 CASSLRLAQTGELFF TGTGCCAGCAGCCTTCGACTAGCACAAACCGGGGAGCTGTTTTTT
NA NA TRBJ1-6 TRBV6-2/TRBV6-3 CASSSWPQPMGPLHF TGTGCCAGCAGTTCCTGGCCGCAGCCTATGGGACCCCTCCACTTT
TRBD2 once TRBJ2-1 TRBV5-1 CASSVTSGSYEQFF TGCGCCAGCAGTGTCACTAGCGGGAGCTATGAGCAGTTCTTC
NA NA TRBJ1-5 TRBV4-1 CASSQVAGINQPQHF TGCGCCAGCAGCCAAGTCGCAGGCATTAATCAGCCCCAGCATTTT
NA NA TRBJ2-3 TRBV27 CASSLRRADTQYF TGTGCCAGCAGCCTCCGCAGGGCAGATACGCAGTATTTT
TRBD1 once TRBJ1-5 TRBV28 CASSSGQGRQPQHF TGTGCCAGCAGTTCCGGACAGGGGAGACAGCCCCAGCATTTT
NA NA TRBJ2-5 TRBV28 CASSLSPPTQETQYF TGTGCCAGCAGTTTATCCCCGCCCACTCAAGAGACCCAGTACTTC
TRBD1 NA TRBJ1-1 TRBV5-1 CASSFTGVNTEAFF TGCGCCAGCAGCTTTACAGGGGTGAACACTGAAGCTTTCTTT
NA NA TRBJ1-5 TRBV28 CASSLRGYSNQPQHF TGTGCCAGCAGCTTGAGAGGGTATAGCAATCAGCCCCAGCATTTT
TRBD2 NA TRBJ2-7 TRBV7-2 CASSQRLAGVYEQYF TGTGCCAGCAGCCAGCGACTAGCGGGAGTCTACGAGCAGTACTTC
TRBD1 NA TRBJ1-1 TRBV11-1 CASSPSQGVGAFF TGTGCCAGCAGCCCGTCGCAGGGGGTAGGAGCTTTCTTT
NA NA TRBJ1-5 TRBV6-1 CASSERGRQAQHF TGTGCCAGCAGTGAAAGAGGGAGACAAGCCCAGCATTTT
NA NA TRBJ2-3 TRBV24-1 CATSGWGADTQYF TGTGCCACCAGTGGTTGGGGGGCAGATACGCAGTATTTT
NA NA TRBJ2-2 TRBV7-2 CASSLARTGELFF TGTGCCAGCAGCTTAGCTCGAACCGGGGAGCTGTTTTTT
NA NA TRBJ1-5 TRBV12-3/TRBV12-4 CASSLLNQPQHF TGTGCCAGCAGCCTACTGAATCAGCCCCAGCATTTT
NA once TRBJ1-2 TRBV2 CASSERERGYTF TGTGCCAGCAGTGAAAGGGAAAGGGGCTACACCTTC
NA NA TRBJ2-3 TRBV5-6 CASSTLWRATDTQYF TGTGCCAGCAGCACCCTGTGGAGGGCGACAGATACGCAGTATTTT
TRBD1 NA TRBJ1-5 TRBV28 CASSSGQVPQPQHF TGTGCCAGCAGTTCAGGACAGGTCCCCCAGCCCCAGCATTTT
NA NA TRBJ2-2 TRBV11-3 CASTLGDTGELFF TGTGCCAGCACCTTGGGGGACACCGGGGAGCTGTTTTTT
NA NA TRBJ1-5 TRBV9 CASSPSAAPVEPQHF TGTGCCAGCAGCCCCTCGGCAGCCCCGGTGGAGCCCCAGCATTTT
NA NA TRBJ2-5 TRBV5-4 CASSLEAGQETQYF TGTGCCAGCAGCTTGGAGGCAGGCCAAGAGACCCAGTACTTC
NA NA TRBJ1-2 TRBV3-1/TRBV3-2 CASSPPGRTNYGYTF TGTGCCAGCAGCCCCCCAGGGAGGACTAACTATGGCTACACCTTC
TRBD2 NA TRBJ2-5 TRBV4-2 CASSQDRGGQETQYF TGTGCCAGCAGCCAAGATCGGGGGGGCCAAGAGACCCAGTACTTC
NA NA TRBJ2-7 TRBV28 CASSWAYEQYF TGTGCCAGCAGTTGGGCCTACGAGCAGTACTTC
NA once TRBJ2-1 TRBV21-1 CASSPAGDPGPYNEQFF TGTGCCAGCAGCCCAGCAGGTGATCCCGGACCCTACAATGAGCAGTTCTTC
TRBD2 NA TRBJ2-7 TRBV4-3 CASSQELASGSGEQYF TGCGCCAGCAGCCAAGAGTTGGCTAGCGGGAGCGGTGAGCAGTACTTC
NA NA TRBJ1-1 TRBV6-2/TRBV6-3 CASSGTPGRAFF TGTGCCAGCAGTGGGACGCCAGGTCGGGCTTTCTTT
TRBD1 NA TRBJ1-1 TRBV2 CASSVGTVGTEAFF TGTGCCAGCAGTGTTGGGACAGTAGGCACTGAAGCTTTCTTT
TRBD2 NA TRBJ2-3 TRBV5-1 CASSFSGTSGGPMPTDTQYF TGCGCCAGCAGCTTCTCCGGGACTAGCGGGGGCCCTATGCCGACAGATACGCAGTATTTT
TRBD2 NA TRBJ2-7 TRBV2 CASSEAGPGTTYEQYF TGTGCCAGCAGTGAAGCGGGGCCCGGGACTACGTACGAGCAGTACTTC
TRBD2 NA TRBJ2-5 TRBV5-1 CASSTSAYQETQYF TGCGCCAGCAGCACTAGCGCGTACCAAGAGACCCAGTACTTC
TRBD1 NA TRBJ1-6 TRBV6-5 CASSFTGGAVDSPLHF TGTGCCAGCAGTTTCACAGGGGGCGCGGTCGATTCACCCCTCCACTTT
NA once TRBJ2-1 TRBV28 CASSFAPIVEQFF TGTGCCAGCAGTTTTGCCCCGATCGTGGAGCAGTTCTTC
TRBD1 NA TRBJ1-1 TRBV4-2 CASSHRGEHTEAFF TGTGCCAGCAGCCACAGGGGGGAACACACTGAAGCTTTCTTT
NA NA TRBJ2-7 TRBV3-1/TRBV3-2 CASSQVRGDQQYF TGTGCCAGCAGCCAAGTCAGGGGGGACCAGCAGTACTTC
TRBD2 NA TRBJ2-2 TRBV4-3 CASRLAANTGELFF TGCGCCAGCCGGCTAGCGGCCAACACCGGGGAGCTGTTTTTT
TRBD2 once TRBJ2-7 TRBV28 CASSQLAGGGEQYF TGTGCCAGCAGTCAACTAGCGGGAGGGGGCGAGCAGTACTTC
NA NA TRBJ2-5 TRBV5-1 CASSLEAAETGTQYF TGCGCCAGCAGCTTGGAGGCAGCCGAGACGGGGACCCAGTACTTC
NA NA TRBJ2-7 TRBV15 CATSRGLVGYEQYF TGTGCCACCAGCAGGGGGCTTGTAGGCTACGAGCAGTACTTC
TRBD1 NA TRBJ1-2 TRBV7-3 CASSHAGGFGYTF TGTGCCAGCAGCCACGCAGGGGGCTTTGGCTACACCTTC
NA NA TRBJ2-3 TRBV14 CASSIGTGDTQYF TGTGCCAGCAGCATTGGGACCGGGGATACGCAGTATTTT
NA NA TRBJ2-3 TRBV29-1 CSVEEGGQSTDTQYF TGCAGCGTTGAAGAAGGTGGCCAAAGCACAGATACGCAGTATTTT
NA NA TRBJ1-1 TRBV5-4 CASSPGGRARRTEAFF TGTGCCAGCAGCCCGGGGGGCAGGGCGAGAAGGACTGAAGCTTTCTTT
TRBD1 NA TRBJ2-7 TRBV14 CARDREPYEQYF TGTGCCAGGGACAGGGAGCCCTACGAGCAGTACTTC
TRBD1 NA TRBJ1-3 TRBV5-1 CASSRVPGQSGGNTIYF TGCGCCAGCAGCCGTGTTCCGGGACAGTCGGGTGGAAACACCATATATTTT
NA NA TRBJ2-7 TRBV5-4 CASSLTSLGEQYF TGTGCCAGCAGCCTGACTAGTCTCGGCGAGCAGTACTTC
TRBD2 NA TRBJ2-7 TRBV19 CASSIKALAGVHEQYF TGTGCCAGTAGTATCAAGGCACTAGCGGGAGTCCACGAGCAGTACTTC